Following are 15 T cell receptor beta chains from one sample sequenced in a study of T cell clonality in common variable immunodeficiency. The data were produced by immunoSEQ multiplex PCR, yet TCRdb's version contains in-frame clones alone and is incomplete. This table holds around 32,000 clones with no singletons; the top ten claim approximately 4.7%. Sequencing was performed on peripheral blood mononuclear cells. The origin of the receptors is a person aged 18 to 75 in good health.

This clone was counted between two and nine times. Read data end 3 residues before the CDR3 end; the end is taken from the germline J gene. The chain has TRBV7-6 and TRBJ1-1; 9 bases line up with TRBD1. The CDR3 has 17 amino acids. Germline CDR1 and CDR2: SGHVS and FNYEAQ. V dropped 2 bases and J dropped 0; count of bases not matched to a gene: 7. The part of the CDR3 DNA that was read is TGTGCCAGCAGCTTACGGTTGGACAGGGGAGTGAACACTGAA. Translating gives CASSLRLDRGVNTE. The full CDR3 reads CASSLRLDRGVNTEAFF.

As regards this clone: The read terminates 3 residues before the CDR3 end, so the remaining end is supplied by the germline J gene. This chain uses TRBV5-1 with TRBJ1-4, with D unclear. Germline V gene lookup returns CDR1 SGHRS and CDR2 YFSETQ. The CDR3 contains 11 residues. CDR3 sequence reads: CASSLDSPLFF. The sequenced CDR3 bases are TGCGCCAGCAGCTTGGACTCACCA.

This clone was observed a handful of times. The read gets to within 3 residues of the CDR3 end, and the germline J gene fills in the rest. The chain links TRBV2 to TRBJ2-7; tentatively, D is TRBD1 (5 bases). CDR3 length equals 13 residues. The germline CDR1 and CDR2 sequences are SNHLY and FYNNEI. The V gene lost 5 bases and the J gene lost 2 bases, with 10 bases spanning the gap. CDR3 DNA (partial): TGTGCCAGCAGTAACTCAGGGCCCTACGAG. This sequence encodes CASSNSGPYE. The full CDR3 protein reads CASSNSGPYEQYF.

On this clone itself: The read halts 3 residues ahead of the CDR3 end, with the missing end drawn from the germline J gene. The chain recombines TRBV7-9 with TRBJ2-1, with 12 bases aligning to TRBD2. Trimming removed 6 bases from V and 9 bases from J; junction bases left unmatched: 9. This CDR3 contains 15 residues. Germline assignment: CDR1 SEHNR and CDR2 FQNEAQ (reference sequence). The CDR3 bases that were read are TGTGCCAGCAGGAGACTAGCGGGAGAGGTTGGTGAG. This encodes CASRRLAGEVGE. The full CDR3 sequence reads CASRRLAGEVGEQFF.

There are many counts of this clone. The read ends 3 residues shy of where the CDR3 ends; the end is completed using the germline J gene. This rearrangement joins TRBV19 to TRBJ2-1, with 10 nucleotides matching TRBD2. Unmatched junction bases numbered 4, after V lost 5 bases and J lost 0 bases. Looked up from germline, CDR1 is LNHDA and CDR2 is SQIVND (reference sequence). The CDR3 contains 16 residues. Partial CDR3 DNA: TGTGCCAGTAGTCCTAGCGGGGGACTCTCCTACAATGAG. As protein: CASSPSGGLSYNE. The CDR3 reads in full as CASSPSGGLSYNEQFF.

This clone was detected only a few times. The read is 3 residues too short to cover the CDR3 end, so that end is filled in from the germline J gene. V is TRBV19 and J is TRBJ2-2; D uncertain. This CDR3 is built from 12 residues. Germline V lookup: CDR1 LNHDA, CDR2 SQIVND (reference sequence). The CDR3 bases that were read are TGTGCCAGTAGTATGCCTAATGAAAAG. Its protein is CASSMPNEK. In full, the CDR3 reads CASSMPNEKLFF.

This clone occurred many times. Read coverage stops 3 residues before the CDR3 terminus; the germline J gene supplies the remainder. The chain couples TRBV7-2 to TRBJ1-3; maybe TRBD1 (5 bases). V was cut by 5 bases and J by 2 bases, with 13 bases left in between. The CDR3 extends over 15 amino acids. The V gene's germline CDR1 is SGHTA and CDR2 FQGNSA. The DNA read from the CDR3 is TGTGCCAGCAGCCTCCAGGAGGGGCCTGGAAACACC. Translating it yields CASSLQEGPGNT. The full CDR3 sequence reads CASSLQEGPGNTIYF.

This clone was picked up many times. With the read ending 3 residues before the CDR3 end, the germline J gene is used to fill in that end. The rearrangement links TRBV10-3 to TRBJ2-5, with 10 bases matching TRBD2. This CDR3 region has 16 residues. CDR1 and CDR2 from the germline V gene are ENHRY and SYGVKD. J lost 0 bases, V lost 2 bases, and 3 bases had no gene match. Here the CDR3 reads CAISEGTSAYQETQYF. CDR3 DNA (partial): TGTGCCATCAGTGAGGGGACTAGCGCGTACCAAGAGACC.

This clone was recorded a few times. The CDR3 end falls 3 residues outside the read, so it is completed with the germline J gene. The chain is built from TRBV7-2 and TRBJ1-2, with 7 positions matching TRBD1. Germline V gives CDR1 SGHTA, CDR2 FQGNSA. This CDR3 is built from 14 residues. CDR3 DNA, as far as it was read: TGTGCCAGCAGATCTCCGGGACAGTCGGAGGGC. Amino acid sequence: CASRSPGQSEG. The entire CDR3 sequence reads CASRSPGQSEGYTF. The whole variable domain, filled in from reference TRBV7-2 and TRBJ1-2, reads GAGVSQSPSNKVTEKGKDVELRCDPISGHTALYWYRQSLGQGLEFLIYFQGNSAPDKSGLPSDRFSAERTGGSVSTLTIQRTQQEDSAVYLCASRSPGQSEGYTFGSGTRLTVV.

This clone was detected ten times or more. CDR3 loop: CASSLGAVPTDTQYF. CDR3 DNA (partial): TGCGCCAGCAGCTTGGGAGCGGTACCCACAGATACG. This chain joins TRBV5-1 and TRBJ2-3, with D possibly being TRBD2 (5 bases). Read sequence stops 3 residues before the CDR3 end, and the germline J gene provides the missing end. Germline values: CDR1 SGHRS, CDR2 YFSETQ. The CDR3 sequence is 15 residues long. V dropped 0 bases and J dropped 2 bases, with 10 bases sitting between them.

This clone was recorded at least ten times. The read halts 3 residues ahead of the CDR3 end, with the missing end drawn from the germline J gene. The J gene is TRBJ2-3, the V gene TRBV7-2; 10 bases are shared with TRBD2. From germline, CDR1 is SGHTA and CDR2 FQGNSA. This CDR3 spans 14 amino acids. The CDR3 is CASSGPSGRAAQYF. CDR3 DNA, as far as it was read: TGTGCCAGCAGCGGCCCGAGCGGGAGGGCGGCG.

This clone was seen ten or more times. The read terminates 3 residues before the CDR3 end, so the remaining end is supplied by the germline J gene. This chain links TRBV12-3 or TRBV12-4 with TRBJ2-3; 10 bases are a match to TRBD2. V shed 4 bases, J shed 7 bases, and the junction held 5 bases outside the gene matches. The CDR3 is made up of 14 amino acids. The CDR3 loop is CASSSTSGDYTQYF. CDR3 DNA, as far as it was read: TGTGCCAGCAGTTCAACTAGCGGGGATTATACG.

This clone was detected ten times or more. The CDR3 is cut off 3 residues early in the read; its end comes from the germline J gene. The V gene is TRBV2, the J gene TRBJ2-5; D not certain. Germline lookup yields CDR1 SNHLY and CDR2 FYNNEI. The CDR3 spans 13 residues. CDR3 DNA, as far as it was read: TGTGCCAGCAGTGAAGCGCCGGCAGGTACC. Translated, it gives CASSEAPAGT. The complete CDR3 reads CASSEAPAGTQYF.

This clone was seen ten or more times. The read falls 3 residues short of the CDR3 end, and the missing part is taken from the germline J gene. V and J are TRBV7-8 and TRBJ1-1; D may be TRBD1 (5 bases). This CDR3 contains 16 residues. Germline CDR1 SGHVS, CDR2 FQNEAQ. Trimming removed 0 bases at V and 2 bases at J, with 13 bases between. The covered CDR3 bases are TGTGCCAGCAGCTTAGCGGGGGGGGACTTTAACACTGAA. Translation gives CASSLAGGDFNTE. In full, the CDR3 reads CASSLAGGDFNTEAFF.

This clone was observed a few times. The CDR3 is cut off 3 residues early in the read; its end comes from the germline J gene. This rearrangement joins TRBV19 to TRBJ1-4, with D maybe TRBD1 (6 bases). The germline gives CDR1 LNHDA, CDR2 SQIVND (reference sequence). There are 14 residues in the CDR3. Trimming cost V 4 bases and J 7 bases, with 13 bases left between them. This chain's CDR3 is CASSTTGRAEKLFF. The sequenced part of the CDR3 DNA is TGTGCCAGTAGTACGACAGGTCGGGCTGAAAAA. Combining the CDR3 with reference TRBV19 and TRBJ1-4 gives the whole variable domain DGGITQSPKYLFRKEGQNVTLSCEQNLNHDAMYWYRQDPGQGLRLIYYSQIVNDFQKGDIAEGYSVSREKKESFPLTVTSAQKNPTAFYLCASSTTGRAEKLFFGSGTQLSVL.